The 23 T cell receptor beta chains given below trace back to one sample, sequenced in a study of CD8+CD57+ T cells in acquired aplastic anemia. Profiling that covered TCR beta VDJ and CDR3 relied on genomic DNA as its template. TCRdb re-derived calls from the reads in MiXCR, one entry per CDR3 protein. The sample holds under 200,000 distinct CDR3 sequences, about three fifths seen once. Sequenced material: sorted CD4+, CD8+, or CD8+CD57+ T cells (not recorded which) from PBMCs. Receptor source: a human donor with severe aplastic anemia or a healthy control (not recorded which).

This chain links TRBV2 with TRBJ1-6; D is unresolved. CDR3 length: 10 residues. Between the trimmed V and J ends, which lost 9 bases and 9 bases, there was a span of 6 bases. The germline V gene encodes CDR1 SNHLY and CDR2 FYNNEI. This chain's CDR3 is CARIFSPLHF. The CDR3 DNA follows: TGTGCCAGAATATTTTCACCCCTCCACTTT.

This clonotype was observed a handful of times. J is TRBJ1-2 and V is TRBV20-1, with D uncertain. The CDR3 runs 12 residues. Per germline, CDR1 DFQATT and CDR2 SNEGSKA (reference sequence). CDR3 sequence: CRVRPVEDGYTF. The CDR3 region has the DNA TGCAGGGTCAGGCCGGTGGAGGATGGCTACACCTTC.

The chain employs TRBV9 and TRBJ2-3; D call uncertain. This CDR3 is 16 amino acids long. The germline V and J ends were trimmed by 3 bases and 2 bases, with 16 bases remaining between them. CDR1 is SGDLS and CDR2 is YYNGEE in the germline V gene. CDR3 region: CASSALGGELTDTQYF. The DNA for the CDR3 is TGTGCCAGCAGCGCCCTAGGTGGTGAACTCACAGATACGCAGTATTTT.

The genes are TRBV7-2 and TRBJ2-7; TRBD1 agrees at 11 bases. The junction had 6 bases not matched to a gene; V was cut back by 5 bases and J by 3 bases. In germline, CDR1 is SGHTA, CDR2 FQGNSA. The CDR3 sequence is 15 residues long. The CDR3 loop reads CASSTTGTGGYEQYF. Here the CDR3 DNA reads TGTGCCAGCAGCACGACCGGGACAGGGGGCTACGAGCAGTACTTC.

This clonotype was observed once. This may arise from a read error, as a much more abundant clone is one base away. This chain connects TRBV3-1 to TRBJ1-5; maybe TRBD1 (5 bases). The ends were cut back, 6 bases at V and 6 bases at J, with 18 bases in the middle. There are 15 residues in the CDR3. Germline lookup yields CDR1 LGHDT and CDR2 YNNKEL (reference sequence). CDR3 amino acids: CASSQERDRGQPQHF. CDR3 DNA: TGTGCCAGCAGTCAGGAACGGGACCGCGGTCAGCCCCAGCATTTT.

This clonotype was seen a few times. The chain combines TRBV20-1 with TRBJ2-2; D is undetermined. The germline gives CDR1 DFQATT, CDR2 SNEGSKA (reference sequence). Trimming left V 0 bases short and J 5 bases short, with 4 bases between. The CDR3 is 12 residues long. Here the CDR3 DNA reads TGCAGTGCTAGAGAGAAAACCGGGGAGCTGTTTTTT. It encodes CSAREKTGELFF.

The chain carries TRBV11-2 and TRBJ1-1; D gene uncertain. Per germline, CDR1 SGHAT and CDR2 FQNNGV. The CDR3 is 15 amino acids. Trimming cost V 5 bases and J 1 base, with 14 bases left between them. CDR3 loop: CASSPLVAGNTEAFF. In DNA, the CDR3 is TGTGCCAGCAGCCCCCTAGTGGCGGGGAACACTGAAGCTTTCTTT. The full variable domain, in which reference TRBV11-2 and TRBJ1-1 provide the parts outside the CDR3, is EAGVAQSPRYKIIEKRQSVAFWCNPISGHATLYWYQQILGQGPKLLIQFQNNGVVDDSQLPKDRFSAERLKGVDSTLKIQPAKLEDSAVYLCASSPLVAGNTEAFFGQGTRLTVV.

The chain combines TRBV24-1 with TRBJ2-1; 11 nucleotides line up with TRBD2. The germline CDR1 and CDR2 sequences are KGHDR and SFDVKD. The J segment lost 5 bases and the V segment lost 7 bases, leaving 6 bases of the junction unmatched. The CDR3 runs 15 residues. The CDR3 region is CATSLSGGVDNEQFF. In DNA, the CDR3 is TGTGCCACCAGCCTTAGCGGGGGGGTAGACAATGAGCAGTTCTTC.

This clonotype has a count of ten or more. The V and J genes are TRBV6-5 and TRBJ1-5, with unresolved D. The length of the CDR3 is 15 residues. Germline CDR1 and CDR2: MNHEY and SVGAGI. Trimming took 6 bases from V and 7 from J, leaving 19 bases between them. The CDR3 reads CASSHGREAGQPQHF. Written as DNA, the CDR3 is TGTGCCAGCAGCCATGGTAGGGAGGCAGGACAGCCCCAGCATTTT.

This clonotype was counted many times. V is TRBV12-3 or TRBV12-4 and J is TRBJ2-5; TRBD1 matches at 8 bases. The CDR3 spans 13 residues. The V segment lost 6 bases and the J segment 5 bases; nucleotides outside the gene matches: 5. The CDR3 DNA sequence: TGTGCCAGCAGCGACAGGGGAGGCGAGACCCAGTACTTC. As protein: CASSDRGGETQYF.

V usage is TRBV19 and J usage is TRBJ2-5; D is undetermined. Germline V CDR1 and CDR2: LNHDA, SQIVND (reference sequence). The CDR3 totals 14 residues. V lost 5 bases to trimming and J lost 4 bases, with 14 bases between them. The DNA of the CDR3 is TGTGCCAGTAGTGTAACTCAGATAGGAGAGACCCAGTACTTC. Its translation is CASSVTQIGETQYF.

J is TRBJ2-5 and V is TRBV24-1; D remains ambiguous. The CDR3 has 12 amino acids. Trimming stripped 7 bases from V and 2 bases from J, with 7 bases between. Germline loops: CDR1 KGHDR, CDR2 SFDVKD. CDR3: CATRDQQETQYF. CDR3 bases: TGTGCCACCAGGGATCAACAAGAGACCCAGTACTTC.

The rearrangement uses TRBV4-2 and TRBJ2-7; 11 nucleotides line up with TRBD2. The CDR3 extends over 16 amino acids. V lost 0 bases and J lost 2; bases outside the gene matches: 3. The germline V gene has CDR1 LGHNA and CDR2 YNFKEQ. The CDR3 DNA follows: TGTGCCAGCAGCCAAGATGAGACTAGCGGGACCTACGAGCAGTACTTC. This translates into CASSQDETSGTYEQYF.

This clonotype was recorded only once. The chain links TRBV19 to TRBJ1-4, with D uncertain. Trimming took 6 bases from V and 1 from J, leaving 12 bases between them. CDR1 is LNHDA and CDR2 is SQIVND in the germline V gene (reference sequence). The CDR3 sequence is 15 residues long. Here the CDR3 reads CASSISRRTNEKLFF. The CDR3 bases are TGTGCCAGTAGCATCTCCAGGAGAACTAATGAAAAACTGTTTTTT.

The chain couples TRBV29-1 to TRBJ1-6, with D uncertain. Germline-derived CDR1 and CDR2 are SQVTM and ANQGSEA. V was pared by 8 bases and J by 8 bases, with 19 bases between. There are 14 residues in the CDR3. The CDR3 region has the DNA TGCAGCACGCCCCGGGCCTCGATTTATTCACCCCTCCACTTT. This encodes CSTPRASIYSPLHF.

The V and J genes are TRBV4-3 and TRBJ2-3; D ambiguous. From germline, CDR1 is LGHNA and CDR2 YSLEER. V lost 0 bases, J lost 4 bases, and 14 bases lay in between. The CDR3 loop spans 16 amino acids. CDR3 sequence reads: CASSQEYARSADTQYF. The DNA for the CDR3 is TGCGCCAGCAGCCAAGAGTATGCTAGGAGCGCAGATACGCAGTATTTT.

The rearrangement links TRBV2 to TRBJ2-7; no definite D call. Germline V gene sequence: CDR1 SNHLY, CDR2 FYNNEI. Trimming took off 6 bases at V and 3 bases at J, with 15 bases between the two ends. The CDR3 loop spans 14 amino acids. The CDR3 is CASSLGYRDYEQYF. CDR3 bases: TGTGCCAGCAGCTTAGGTTACAGAGACTACGAGCAGTACTTC.

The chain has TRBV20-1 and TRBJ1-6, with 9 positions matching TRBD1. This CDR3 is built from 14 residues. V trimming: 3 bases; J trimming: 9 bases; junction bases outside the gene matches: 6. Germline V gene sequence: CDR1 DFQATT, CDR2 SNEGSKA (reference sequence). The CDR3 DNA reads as TGCAGTGCTAGGGGGGACAGGGAGATTTCACCCCTCCACTTT. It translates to CSARGDREISPLHF.

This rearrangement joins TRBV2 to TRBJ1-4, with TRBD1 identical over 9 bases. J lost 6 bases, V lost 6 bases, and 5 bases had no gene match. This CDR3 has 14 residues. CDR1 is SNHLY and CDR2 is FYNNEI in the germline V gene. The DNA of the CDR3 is TGTGCCAGCAGGAGGGACAGGGACTATGAAAAACTGTTTTTT. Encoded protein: CASRRDRDYEKLFF.

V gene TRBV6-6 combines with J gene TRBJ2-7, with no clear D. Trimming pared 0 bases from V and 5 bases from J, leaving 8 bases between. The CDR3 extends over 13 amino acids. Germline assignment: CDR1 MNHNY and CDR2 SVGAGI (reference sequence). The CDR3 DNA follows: TGTGCCAGCAGTTACTCAGGGTCCCACGAGCAGTACTTC. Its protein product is CASSYSGSHEQYF.

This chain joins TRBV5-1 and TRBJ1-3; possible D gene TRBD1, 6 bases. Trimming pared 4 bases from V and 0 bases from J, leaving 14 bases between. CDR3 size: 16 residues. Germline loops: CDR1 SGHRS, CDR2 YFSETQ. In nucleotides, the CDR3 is TGCGCCAGCAGCAAGGACAGAGGCTTCTCTGGAAACACCATATATTTT. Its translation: CASSKDRGFSGNTIYF. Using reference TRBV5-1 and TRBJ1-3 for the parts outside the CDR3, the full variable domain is KAGVTQTPRYLIKTRGQQVTLSCSPISGHRSVSWYQQTPGQGLQFLFEYFSETQRNKGNFPGRFSGRQFSNSRSEMNVSTLELGDSALYLCASSKDRGFSGNTIYFGEGSWLTVV.

The CDR3 nucleotides read TGTGCCAGCAGATCCGGGACAGGGTTCCCTAACTATGGCTACACCTTC. The encoded protein is CASRSGTGFPNYGYTF. The chain recombines TRBV7-2 with TRBJ1-2; 9 bases agree with TRBD1. V gave up 6 bases and J gave up 0 bases; unmatched junction bases: 8. Germline V gene lookup returns CDR1 SGHTA and CDR2 FQGNSA. This CDR3 has 16 residues.

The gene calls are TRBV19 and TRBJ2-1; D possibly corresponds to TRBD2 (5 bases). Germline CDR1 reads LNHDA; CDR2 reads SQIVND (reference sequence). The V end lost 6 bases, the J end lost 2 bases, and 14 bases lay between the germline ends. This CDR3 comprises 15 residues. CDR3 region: CASRAREGAYNEQFF. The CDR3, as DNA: TGTGCCAGTAGGGCCCGTGAGGGCGCCTACAATGAGCAGTTCTTC.